This TCR beta chain was profiled in a study of blood T cell repertoires in COVID-19. At the level of the study: Researchers got acute and convalescent COVID-19 samples from the United States, Italy and Spain. PBMCs, B-cell-depleted T cells, or T cells were the source of the cDNA or gDNA that made up the material.

The authors' processing: Amplification from reference gene primers served as the basis for estimated nucleated cell counts. Generated by immunoSEQ multiplex PCR, the TCRdb table keeps only in-frame clones and is missing some. V and J calls and clone size are as listed in that table; D and trimming were resolved from the DNA. The table records about 23,000 clones, 70% to 90% of them present only once. The J segment lost 7 bases and the V segment lost 6 bases, leaving 6 bases of the junction unmatched. The CDR3 has 13 residues. Germline loops: CDR1 SQVTM, CDR2 ANQGSEA. Sequencing was done on a sample of peripheral blood. The V call is TRBV29-1, the J call TRBJ2-1, with 10 bases fitting TRBD2. The sequence was collected from a woman of 80 years or more with acute or convalescent COVID-19. The DNA for the CDR3 is TGCAGCGTACGGAGTAGCGGGAGGAATGAGCAGTTCTTC. Protein sequence: CSVRSSGRNEQFF.